This TCR beta chain derives from a study of CD8+CD57+ T cells in acquired aplastic anemia. Study at large: Sorted CD4+ and CD8+ cell DNA averaged approximately 3.4 ug. Sequencing produced an average of about 10 million reads per healthy donor for CD4+ cells. Study-wide findings and caveats: Sharing between patients and controls was observed for twenty-nine CD8+ CDR3 sequences.

Germline CDR1 SGHTA, CDR2 FQGNSA. The CDR3 loop spans 11 amino acids. Trimming left V 4 bases short and J 15 bases short, with 10 bases between. CDR3 and TCR beta VDJ profiling relied on a genomic DNA template. TCRdb recomputed calls from the reads with MiXCR, one row per CDR3 protein. Of a few hundred thousand distinct CDR3 sequences detected, roughly 57% appear once; the ten largest clones hold about 29%. To note about this clonotype: What it binds is not known.

The specimen sequenced was sorted CD4+, CD8+, or CD8+CD57+ T cells (not recorded which) from PBMCs. The clonotype was recovered from a human donor in good health. The genes are TRBV7-2 and TRBJ1-6; D is unclear. The CDR3 loop is CASSSFSNLHF. The CDR3 DNA sequence: TGTGCCAGCAGCTCCTTCTCTAACCTCCACTTT.